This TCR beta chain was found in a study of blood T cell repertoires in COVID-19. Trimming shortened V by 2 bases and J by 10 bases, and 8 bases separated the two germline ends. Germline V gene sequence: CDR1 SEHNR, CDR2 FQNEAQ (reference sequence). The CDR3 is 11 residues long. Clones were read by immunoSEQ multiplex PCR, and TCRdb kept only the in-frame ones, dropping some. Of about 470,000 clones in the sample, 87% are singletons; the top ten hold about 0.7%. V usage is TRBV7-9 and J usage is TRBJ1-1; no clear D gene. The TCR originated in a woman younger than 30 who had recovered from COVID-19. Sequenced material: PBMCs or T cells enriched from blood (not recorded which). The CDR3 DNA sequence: TGTGCCAGCAGCTTAATCGGTGGAGCTTTCTTT. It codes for CASSLIGGAFF.